This TCR beta chain emerged from a study of T cell repertoires in cytomegalovirus infection. TCRdb ran MiXCR on the reads and lists one entry per CDR3 protein. The data hold about 100,000 distinct CDR3 sequences, with around a quarter observed a single time. Trimming left V 5 bases short and J 8 bases short, with 12 bases between. Germline CDR1 SEHNR, CDR2 FQNEAQ (reference sequence). The CDR3 is 12 amino acids. This clonotype was observed a few times. The sample consisted of CD8+ T cells from PBMCs. The chain recombines TRBV7-9 with TRBJ1-2; no definite D call. The clonotype was recovered from a human donor in good health (CMV status not recorded). Some clones in this sample may be carry-over from other donors' samples. CDR3 coding DNA: TGTGCCAGCAGCATTGGTAACCAGGGCTACACCTTC. Its translation: CASSIGNQGYTF.